The rows below give T cell receptor beta chains drawn from one sample of a study of beta chain features in type 1 diabetes. Produced via immunoSEQ multiplex PCR; TCRdb's table is partial and in-frame only. The sample lists under 200,000 clones, around 8.4% seen once, with around 0.5% in the top ten. The sequencing sample was made of central memory CD4+ T cells from blood. The source of these receptors is a woman between 18 and 29 years old with type 1 diabetes. The conserved cysteine and the conserved F or W are not part of the CDR3 here.

>TRBV5-1|TRBJ2-1
ASSLLGTGGDEQF
>TRBV11-3|TRBJ2-5
ASSLVRSAQETQY
>TRBV11-2|TRBJ1-2
ASSYDRDRDGYT
>TRBV7-6|TRBJ2-7
ASSSWGPGEQY
>TRBV11-2|TRBJ2-6
ASSRRFSPQSQVLT
>TRBV7-9|TRBJ1-6
ASSLPLGGSPLH
>TRBV5-1|TRBJ1-2
ASSPGQGNYGYT
>TRBV21-1|TRBJ2-3
ASSVADTQY
>TRBV4-1|TRBJ2-7
ASSLIGRASSYEQY
>TRBV7-2|TRBJ2-3
ASRAGGGLGDTQY
>TRBV7-2|TRBJ2-3
ASSQAADTQY
>TRBV4-2|TRBJ1-2
ASSLVRASGYT
>TRBV4-3|TRBJ1-1
ASSQDKGSRAF
>TRBV18|TRBJ2-5
ASTSIGGRETQY
>TRBV14|TRBJ2-7
ASSGGGTRYEQY
>TRBV14|TRBJ2-1
ASSRRASDGNEQF
>TRBV6-1|TRBJ2-5
ASSGTAQETQY
>TRBV2|TRBJ2-3
ASMMTVDTQY
>TRBV4-1|TRBJ1-5
ASSLDSYTDQPQH
>TRBV12-5|TRBJ2-3
ASGRGDTQY
>TRBV5-1|TRBJ2-3
ASSQGLITDTQY
>TRBV14|TRBJ2-1
ASSQDRVEQF
>TRBV5-4|TRBJ2-5
ASSLGASGGETQY
>TRBV7-2|TRBJ1-2
ASSLAGTGPVYGYT
>TRBV19|TRBJ1-5
ASSSTGYSNQPQH
>TRBV18|TRBJ1-2
ASSQQSRTGNGYT
>TRBV4-3|TRBJ2-5
ASSRLWETPLETQY
>TRBV5-6|TRBJ1-2
ASRRSRGNYGYT
>TRBV20-1|TRBJ2-1
SARAYNEQF
>TRBV7-9|TRBJ1-5
ASSPRGGNQPQH
>TRBV2|TRBJ2-7
ASRATGNPYEQY
>TRBV6-1|TRBJ2-2
ASSPGGPTGELF
>TRBV19|TRBJ1-5
ASRGPQGGNQPQH
>TRBV28|TRBJ2-1
ASSLDSSGGTYNEQF